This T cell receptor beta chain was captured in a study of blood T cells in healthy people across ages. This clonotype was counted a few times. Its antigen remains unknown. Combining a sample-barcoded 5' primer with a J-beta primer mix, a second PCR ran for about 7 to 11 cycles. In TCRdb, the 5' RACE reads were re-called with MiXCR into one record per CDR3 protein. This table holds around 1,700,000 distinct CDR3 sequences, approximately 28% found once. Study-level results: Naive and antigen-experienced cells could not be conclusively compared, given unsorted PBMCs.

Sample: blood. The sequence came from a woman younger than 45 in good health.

CDR3: CAGRLSGGYEQYF. The CDR3 nucleotides are TGTGCCGGACGATTAAGTGGCGGCTACGAGCAGTACTTC. The chain recombines TRBV6-1 with TRBJ2-7, with D hard to call. Trimming cost V 11 bases and J 3 bases, with 17 bases left between them. The germline gives CDR1 MNHNS, CDR2 SASEGT. This CDR3 is built from 13 residues.